This T cell receptor (beta chain) was found in a study of T cells in localized non-small cell lung cancer. Findings of the study overall: Longer overall survival was seen with higher T cell density measured in blood. Adjacent lung tissue had a median around 50 of the top 100 clones found in the tumor. Sequencing, confined to only one tumor region, leaves heterogeneity possible. Clonality peaked in uninvolved adjacent lung rather than tumor.

This table comes from immunoSEQ multiplex PCR, and its TCRdb copy is limited to in-frame clones, with some not included. Of about 11,000 clones in the sample, less than 35% are singletons; the top ten hold roughly 5.2%. Details on this clone: Its antigen is unknown.

The CDR3 has 17 residues. Trimming cost V 0 bases and J 0 bases, with 12 bases left between them. Germline CDR1 SGDLS, CDR2 YYNGEE. The chain couples TRBV9 to TRBJ2-2; no definite D call. This specimen consisted of lung tumor tissue, obtained before any cancer treatment. This clonotype was obtained from a man aged 40-75 years with stage I lung adenocarcinoma. This CDR3 reads CASSVVTNPANTGELFF. CDR3 bases: TGTGCCAGCAGCGTAGTTACAAACCCCGCGAACACCGGGGAGCTGTTTTTT. Filled out from reference TRBV9 and TRBJ2-2, the complete variable domain reads DSGVTQTPKHLITATGQRVTLRCSPRSGDLSVYWYQQSLDQGLQFLIQYYNGEERAKGNILERFSAQQFPDLHSELNLSSLELGDSALYFCASSVVTNPANTGELFFGEGSRLTVL.